The TCR beta chain described here comes from a study of T cells in Graves' hyperthyroidism and ophthalmopathy. Study-wide context: The initial diagnosis was the point when peripheral blood was collected, ahead of any treatment.

Inclusion characteristics of ophthalmopathy patients comprised a Clinical Activity Score of at least 3, a NOSPECS grade of at least 4, and duration under 3 months. Diagnoses used clinical symptoms, serum thyroxine and TRAb, thyroid ultrasound and orbital computed tomography. TCR beta CDR3 sequences were amplified from RNA transcripts. HTBI primers were used for first-round RT-PCR of the TCR CDR3. TCRdb re-analysed the multiplex PCR reads in MiXCR, keeping a single row per CDR3 protein. The sample lists 400,000 or so distinct CDR3 sequences, 15% occurring once. CDR1 SGHRS and CDR2 YFSETQ come from the germline V gene. V lost 3 bases and J 8 bases, leaving 11 bases between the germline ends. The CDR3 extends over 13 amino acids.

Material: blood. This sequence joins TRBV5-1 and TRBJ2-2, with D possibly being TRBD2 (5 bases). The clonotype was recovered from a woman aged 55-69 years with Graves' ophthalmopathy. For the CDR3, the DNA is TGCGCCAGCAGCTCCGAGACGGGGGGGGAGCTGTTTTTT. Residues: CASSSETGGELFF. Complete variable domain (other parts from reference TRBV5-1 and TRBJ2-2): KAGVTQTPRYLIKTRGQQVTLSCSPISGHRSVSWYQQTPGQGLQFLFEYFSETQRNKGNFPGRFSGRQFSNSRSEMNVSTLELGDSALYLCASSSETGGELFFGEGSRLTVL.